The sequence of this T cell receptor beta chain was determined in a study of blood T cell repertoires in COVID-19. Overall study: Collection of acute and convalescent COVID-19 samples took place in the United States, Italy and Spain.

Germline CDR1 reads SGHTA; CDR2 reads FQGTGA. This CDR3 comprises 13 residues. Trimming removed 5 bases at V and 5 bases at J, with 7 bases between. Enrolled through a virtual design, the participants were between roughly 18 and 95 years of age and came from around 25 US areas. The assay was immunoSEQ multiplex PCR, and TCRdb's table has in-frame clones only and misses some. The sample shows 400,000 to 550,000 clones, roughly 85% of them seen only once. Sequencing was carried out using PBMCs or T cells enriched from blood (not recorded which). The J gene is TRBJ1-6, the V gene TRBV7-3; D is ambiguous. The sequence came from a woman aged 18-30 years with acute COVID-19. CDR3 DNA sequence: TGTGCCAGCAGCCTGAACAATAATTCACCCCTCCACTTT. This codes for CASSLNNNSPLHF.